Listed here are 30 T cell receptor beta chains from one sample, sequenced in a study of T cell responses to AZD1222 COVID-19 vaccine (dated by TCRdb to about 2021). The method was the immunoSEQ multiplex PCR assay. TCRdb retrieved this table from immuneACCESS and kept in-frame rearrangements only. Not all clones are present; in checked studies, unresolved V genes account for under half, and no reason is known for the remainder. Counted in this sample were approximately 190,000 clones; around 93% of them appeared once. Of the sample, over 7.5% falls within the top ten clones. The time point label on this specimen signifies: baseline before first vaccination. The specimen comprised peripheral blood, sampled on day 0 of AZD1222 vaccination. The receptors come from an adult in good health.

This clone was seen only once. The genes are TRBV6-2 or TRBV6-3 and TRBJ1-5; D may be TRBD1 (6 bases). Germline CDR1 is MNHEY and CDR2 is SVGEGT. The CDR3 is 18 residues long. Trimming stripped 0 bases from V and 5 bases from J, with 20 bases between. CDR3 nucleotides: TGTGCCAGCAGTTACTCCCCCCAATTTTGGGGGCGGGATCAGCCCCAGCATTTT. The encoded protein is CASSYSPQFWGRDQPQHF.

The chain uses TRBV6-4 and TRBJ1-1; 10 bases agree with TRBD1. This CDR3 is built from 15 residues. CDR1 MRHNA and CDR2 SNTAGT come from the germline V gene. V shed 9 bases, J shed 0 bases, and the junction held 7 bases outside the gene matches. The CDR3 sequence: CARGQGKFMNTEAFF. The CDR3 coding sequence is TGTGCCAGGGGACAGGGGAAATTCATGAACACTGAAGCTTTCTTT.

With regard to this clone: Germline is not matched at one junction end, which may reflect a read error. V and J are TRBV6-1 and TRBJ2-7; D not resolved. The CDR3 has 12 amino acids. Germline CDR1 is MNHNS and CDR2 is SASEGT. CDR3 sequence (DNA): TGTGCCAGCAGTGAAGTAACGACTCCTGGACACTTC. Protein: CASSEVTTPGHF.

The CDR3 DNA reads TGTGCCAGCTCCGAGGGAGGTAGATCAGAGACCCAGTACTTC. This gives the protein CASSEGGRSETQYF. The rearrangement joins TRBV9 to TRBJ2-5, with a possible D match to TRBD2 (6 bases). Germline V CDR1 and CDR2: SGDLS, YYNGEE. Trimming pared 7 bases from V and 4 bases from J, leaving 17 bases between. This CDR3 comprises 14 residues.

CDR3 sequence: CASSSSGVRKTQYF. The CDR3 DNA sequence: TGTGCCAGCAGTTCCAGCGGGGTCAGGAAGACCCAGTACTTC. The chain couples TRBV27 to TRBJ2-5; 7 bases fit TRBD2. The CDR3 length is 14 residues. Per germline, CDR1 MNHEY and CDR2 SMNVEV (reference sequence). V lost 4 bases and J lost 6; bases outside the gene matches: 8.

The chain joins TRBV5-5 to TRBJ1-4; maybe TRBD1 (5 bases). Trimming removed 2 bases from V and 8 bases from J, with 16 bases in between. The CDR3 length is 15 residues. The germline V gene has CDR1 SGHKS and CDR2 YYEKEE (reference sequence). The CDR3 region has the DNA TGTGCCAGCAGCTTACAAGGGGCGCTGGGGGAAAAACTGTTTTTT. The encoded protein is CASSLQGALGEKLFF.

The rearrangement joins TRBV11-1 to TRBJ2-7; TRBD1 matches 9 bases. The CDR3 contains 15 residues. Trimming at V came to 5 bases and at J to 3 bases, leaving 8 bases not matched to a gene. In germline, CDR1 is SGHAT, CDR2 FQDESV (reference sequence). The CDR3 coding sequence is TGTGCCAGCAGCCCCCGGGACAGGGTGGGCTACGAGCAGTACTTC. Amino acids: CASSPRDRVGYEQYF.

The CDR3 spells CASTLGLAGDEQFF. The DNA for the CDR3 is TGTGCCAGCACCTTGGGACTAGCGGGAGACGAGCAGTTCTTC. The chain has TRBV6-5 and TRBJ2-1; 14 bases fit TRBD2. Germline-derived CDR1 and CDR2 are MNHEY and SVGAGI. J was trimmed by 10 bases and V by 7 bases; bases with no gene match: 6. CDR3 length: 14 residues.

This rearrangement joins TRBV5-4 to TRBJ2-7; D ambiguous. This CDR3 has 12 residues. Trimming cost V 4 bases and J 2 bases, with 7 bases left between them. Looked up from germline, CDR1 is SGHNT and CDR2 is YYREEE (reference sequence). The DNA for the CDR3 is TGTGCCAGCAGCAAGAATACCTACGAGCAGTACTTC. Residues: CASSKNTYEQYF.

This chain links TRBV29-1 with TRBJ1-2, with TRBD1 matching over 9 bases. This CDR3 contains 12 residues. Germline V gene lookup returns CDR1 SQVTM and CDR2 ANQGSEA. With V trimmed by 7 bases and J by 3 bases, 3 bases remained unmatched. This chain's CDR3 is CSARTGDYGYTF. The CDR3 nucleotides are TGCAGCGCCCGGACAGGGGACTATGGCTACACCTTC.

The gene calls are TRBV7-8 and TRBJ1-2, with a tentative D call TRBD1 (5 bases). CDR1 is SGHVS, CDR2 FQNEAQ, per germline. There are 15 residues in the CDR3. V was cut by 1 base and J by 4 bases, with 13 bases left in between. This CDR3 is CASSLELQGFYGYTF. Written as DNA, the CDR3 is TGTGCCAGCAGCTTAGAGTTGCAGGGCTTCTATGGCTACACCTTC.

This sequence joins TRBV27 and TRBJ1-5; the match to TRBD1 covers 8 bases. This CDR3 spans 17 amino acids. Germline CDR1 reads MNHEY; CDR2 reads SMNVEV (reference sequence). V dropped 6 bases and J dropped 5; count of bases not matched to a gene: 15. The DNA for the CDR3 is TGTGCCAGCAGCAAGGACAGGGAGGGGCGGCGGCATCAGCCCCAGCATTTT. It codes for CASSKDREGRRHQPQHF.

This chain links TRBV5-1 with TRBJ2-7; tentatively, D is TRBD1 or TRBD2 (5 bases each). The germline V gene has CDR1 SGHRS and CDR2 YFSETQ. V dropped 4 bases and J dropped 2 bases, with 13 bases sitting between them. The CDR3 sequence is 14 residues long. The CDR3 bases are TGCGCCAGCAGCACGGGACCCGTAGCCTACGAGCAGTACTTC. This gives the protein CASSTGPVAYEQYF.

V gene TRBV12-3 or TRBV12-4 combines with J gene TRBJ2-7; 10 positions match TRBD2. Trimming cost V 8 bases and J 5 bases; bases outside gene matches: 6. This CDR3 region has 13 residues. The DNA for the CDR3 is TGTGCCAGCTCCCTAGCGGGAGAGCACGAGCAGTACTTC. Its translation is CASSLAGEHEQYF.

The J gene is TRBJ1-1, the V gene TRBV5-5; D is unresolved. The germline V gene has CDR1 SGHKS and CDR2 YYEKEE (reference sequence). CDR3 length: 14 residues. Trimming pared 0 bases from V and 2 bases from J, leaving 8 bases between. CDR3 sequence (DNA): TGTGCCAGCAGCTTGGGGCTGACTAACACTGAAGCTTTCTTT. This sequence encodes CASSLGLTNTEAFF.

In the case of this clone: At the DNA level, this CDR3 is encoded by other sequences in the same sample as well. The V gene is TRBV5-4, the J gene TRBJ2-7; D gene uncertain. The ends were cut back, 3 bases at V and 3 bases at J, with 4 bases in the middle. The CDR3 loop spans 11 amino acids. CDR1 and CDR2 from the germline V gene are SGHNT and YYREEE (reference sequence). The CDR3 DNA reads TGTGCCAGCAGCTCCAGCTACGAGCAGTACTTC. Residues: CASSSSYEQYF.

The J gene is TRBJ1-4, the V gene TRBV28; a possible D gene is TRBD1 (6 bases). Germline V gene data show CDR1 as MDHEN and CDR2 as SYDVKM. The CDR3 contains 16 residues. V shed 1 base and J shed 3 bases, with 12 bases lying between them. CDR3 DNA: TGTGCCAGCAGTTTATTGGAGGGGGGGTCTAATGAAAAACTGTTTTTT. It yields the protein CASSLLEGGSNEKLFF.

The chain combines TRBV5-6 with TRBJ1-1; D ambiguous. The V gene's germline CDR1 is SGHDT and CDR2 YYEEEE. V lost 0 bases and J 7 bases, leaving 7 bases between the germline ends. This CDR3 region has 12 residues. CDR3 in DNA: TGTGCCAGCAGCTTGGCCGGGTTTGAAGCTTTCTTT. As protein: CASSLAGFEAFF.

The rearrangement joins TRBV5-4 to TRBJ2-1; maybe TRBD1 (5 bases). In germline, CDR1 is SGHNT, CDR2 YYREEE (reference sequence). The V and J ends lost 0 bases and 1 base respectively, with 11 bases between them. The length of the CDR3 is 16 residues. CDR3 sequence (DNA): TGTGCCAGCAGCTTGGGTTCAGGGCTATCCTACAATGAGCAGTTCTTC. Protein sequence: CASSLGSGLSYNEQFF.

The rearrangement uses TRBV6-1 and TRBJ2-7, with D uncertain. Trimming took off 2 bases at V and 4 bases at J, with 3 bases between the two ends. Germline loops: CDR1 MNHNS, CDR2 SASEGT. The CDR3 consists of 11 residues. CDR3 protein: CASSEKYEQYF. DNA for the CDR3: TGTGCCAGCAGTGAAAAGTACGAGCAGTACTTC.

The chain links TRBV6-2 or TRBV6-3 to TRBJ2-5, with 10 positions matching TRBD2. Germline V gene data show CDR1 as MNHEY and CDR2 as SVGEGT. V was pared by 2 bases and J by 5 bases, with 11 bases of the junction left unmatched. The CDR3 extends over 17 amino acids. DNA of the CDR3: TGTGCCAGCAGTTACCTCCTAGCGGGAGAAGTTGAGGAGACCCAGTACTTC. Amino acid sequence: CASSYLLAGEVEETQYF.

In its sample, this clone was seen once. This chain links TRBV7-9 with TRBJ2-3; D call uncertain. The length of the CDR3 is 13 residues. Germline V gene lookup returns CDR1 SEHNR and CDR2 FQNEAQ (reference sequence). V was pared by 5 bases and J by 14 bases, with 20 bases between. In DNA, the CDR3 is TGTGCCAGCAGCCAAACGGACGGTGCGCAGCGGTATTTT. Its protein product is CASSQTDGAQRYF.

V is TRBV29-1 and J is TRBJ2-5, with D possibly TRBD2 on 5 matching bases. V was cut by 3 bases and J by 5 bases, with 7 bases left in between. Germline V gene lookup returns CDR1 SQVTM and CDR2 ANQGSEA. CDR3 length: 11 amino acids. The CDR3 sequence: CSVERAETQYF. Here the CDR3 DNA reads TGCAGCGTTGAGCGGGCTGAGACCCAGTACTTC.

This clone turned up a few times. J is TRBJ2-7 and V is TRBV6-5; TRBD1 matches at 8 bases. Germline CDR1 is MNHEY and CDR2 is SVGAGI. The CDR3 loop spans 16 amino acids. The ends lost 0 bases at V and 3 bases at J; junction bases unmatched: 7. The CDR3 DNA reads as TGTGCCAGCAGTTACTCGTTAGGGACAGGCTACTACGAGCAGTACTTC. As protein: CASSYSLGTGYYEQYF.

CDR3 region: CAEGTVSNQPQHF. CDR3 bases: TGTGCCGAGGGAACAGTTAGCAATCAGCCCCAGCATTTT. This chain links TRBV6-5 with TRBJ1-5; no firm D call. This CDR3 comprises 13 residues. Germline loops: CDR1 MNHEY, CDR2 SVGAGI. Trimming took off 11 bases at V and 0 bases at J, with 11 bases between the two ends.

This chain uses TRBV4-3 with TRBJ1-5; no clear D gene. Germline V gene data show CDR1 as LGHNA and CDR2 as YSLEER. The ends were cut back, 0 bases at V and 2 bases at J, with 5 bases in the middle. The length of the CDR3 is 14 residues. The CDR3: CASSQDGGNQPQHF. As DNA, the CDR3 is TGCGCCAGCAGCCAAGATGGGGGCAATCAGCCCCAGCATTTT.

The chain employs TRBV19 and TRBJ1-1, with unresolved D. This CDR3 region has 14 residues. V dropped 2 bases and J dropped 2 bases, with 9 bases sitting between them. The germline V gene encodes CDR1 LNHDA and CDR2 SQIVND (reference sequence). CDR3 sequence: CASSINKPNTEAFF. The CDR3 region has the DNA TGTGCCAGTAGTATAAACAAGCCAAACACTGAAGCTTTCTTT.

Written as DNA, the CDR3 is TGCAGTGCTAGTGGCGGGACTAGCCCCCCAGATACGCAGTATTTT. It codes for CSASGGTSPPDTQYF. The chain recombines TRBV20-1 with TRBJ2-3, with 9 bases that match TRBD2. The V and J ends lost 3 bases and 4 bases, in that order; junction bases with no gene match: 8. Germline V lookup: CDR1 DFQATT, CDR2 SNEGSKA (reference sequence). This CDR3 contains 15 residues.

CDR3 bases: TGTGCCAGCATTGGTAGGGGTAAAGAGACCCAGTACTTC. It translates to CASIGRGKETQYF. The rearrangement links TRBV27 to TRBJ2-5, with D possibly being TRBD1 (5 bases). The V end was cut by 7 bases, the J end by 3 bases, with 12 bases between. CDR3 length: 13 residues. Germline V gives CDR1 MNHEY, CDR2 SMNVEV (reference sequence).

The V gene is TRBV12-3 or TRBV12-4, the J gene TRBJ1-2; 8 nucleotides align to TRBD1. Trimming removed 5 bases from V and 5 bases from J; junction bases left unmatched: 1. The CDR3 length is 12 residues. The CDR3 spells CASSGQGYGYTF. The CDR3 DNA sequence: TGTGCCAGCAGTGGACAGGGTTATGGCTACACCTTC.